The 6 T cell receptor beta chains below all came from one sample that was sequenced in a study of OX40 agonist ivuxolimab in advanced cancers. Library preparation was by the immunoSEQ multiplex PCR assay. What TCRdb holds here is the immuneACCESS table cut down to in-frame rearrangements. Part of the clones is not present; checked against another copy, under half of the missing clones reflect an unresolved V gene, and the others are unexplained. The sample yields about 80,000 clones; approximately 94% were counted once. The top ten clones comprise approximately 4.8% of the sample. The sequencing used CD4+ or CD8+ T cells sorted from blood, collected in a trial of the OX40 agonist ivuxolimab. The receptors come from an adult with an advanced solid tumor such as melanoma, head and neck, liver or kidney cancer.

V is TRBV6-1 and J is TRBJ2-1; tentative D call: TRBD1 (6 bases). CDR1 is MNHNS, CDR2 SASEGT, per germline. The CDR3 is made up of 16 amino acids. Trimming took 2 bases from V and 12 from J, leaving 23 bases between them. The CDR3 is CASSEQGQLAQVGQFF. For the CDR3, the DNA is TGTGCCAGCAGTGAACAAGGACAGCTGGCCCAGGTCGGGCAGTTCTTC.

This chain links TRBV28 with TRBJ1-1, with a tentative D call TRBD1 (5 bases). The CDR3 loop spans 14 amino acids. Germline loops: CDR1 MDHEN, CDR2 SYDVKM. Trimming removed 8 bases at V and 0 bases at J, with 13 bases between. CDR3 protein: CASVQGNMNTEAFF. As DNA, the CDR3 is TGTGCCAGCGTCCAGGGTAACATGAACACTGAAGCTTTCTTT.

This clone was picked up one time. The J gene is TRBJ1-1, the V gene TRBV5-1; D unresolved. The V gene's germline CDR1 is SGHRS and CDR2 YFSETQ. The CDR3 contains 15 residues. V gave up 0 bases and J gave up 1 base, with 10 bases separating them. As DNA, the CDR3 is TGCGCCAGCAGCTTGGTAAGGGCCCCGAACACTGAAGCTTTCTTT. It is translated as CASSLVRAPNTEAFF.

The gene calls are TRBV5-1 and TRBJ2-2, with 11 bases aligning to TRBD2. Germline CDR1 SGHRS, CDR2 YFSETQ. The CDR3 contains 14 residues. The junction had 4 bases not matched to a gene; V was cut back by 6 bases and J by 6 bases. CDR3 nucleotides: TGCGCCAGCAAAACTAGCGGGAGCCCCGGGGAGCTGTTTTTT. Translating it yields CASKTSGSPGELFF.

The J gene is TRBJ2-7, the V gene TRBV27, with 10 bases that match TRBD2. The CDR3 runs to 17 residues. J gave up 4 bases and V 4 bases, and 13 bases lay outside the gene matches. Germline CDR1 is MNHEY and CDR2 is SMNVEV (reference sequence). The CDR3 loop reads CASSYYPRASGSYEQYF. CDR3 coding DNA: TGTGCCAGCAGTTACTATCCCCGGGCTAGCGGGAGTTACGAGCAGTACTTC.

The chain has TRBV28 and TRBJ1-5; the D gene is possibly TRBD1 (6 bases). Germline assignment: CDR1 MDHEN and CDR2 SYDVKM. The CDR3 runs 14 residues. V was clipped by 5 bases and J by 7 bases, with 15 bases between them. CDR3: CASSRGGQGQPQHF. CDR3 sequence (DNA): TGTGCCAGCAGTCGGGGGGGCCAGGGGCAGCCCCAGCATTTT.